The sequence of this T cell receptor (beta chain) was determined in a study of OX40 agonist ivuxolimab in advanced cancers. Comment on this clone: Its specificity is unknown.

Study-wide results and caveats: Some nonresponders likewise displayed low normalized T-cell clonal expansion.

The data were produced by immunoSEQ multiplex PCR, yet TCRdb's version contains in-frame clones alone and is incomplete. Here the sample spans around 50,000 clones, about three quarters being singletons. The germline gives CDR1 SGHRS, CDR2 YFSETQ. The CDR3 sequence is 14 residues long. Trimming cost V 3 bases and J 1 base, with 7 bases left between them. The TCR comes from an adult with an advanced solid tumor such as melanoma, head and neck, liver or kidney cancer. The sample in question was CD4+ or CD8+ T cells sorted from blood, obtained in a trial of the OX40 agonist ivuxolimab. The rearrangement uses TRBV5-1 and TRBJ1-4, with D unclear. CDR3 sequence (DNA): TGCGCCAGCAGCTACGGTAGAACTAATGAAAAACTGTTTTTT. The encoded protein is CASSYGRTNEKLFF.